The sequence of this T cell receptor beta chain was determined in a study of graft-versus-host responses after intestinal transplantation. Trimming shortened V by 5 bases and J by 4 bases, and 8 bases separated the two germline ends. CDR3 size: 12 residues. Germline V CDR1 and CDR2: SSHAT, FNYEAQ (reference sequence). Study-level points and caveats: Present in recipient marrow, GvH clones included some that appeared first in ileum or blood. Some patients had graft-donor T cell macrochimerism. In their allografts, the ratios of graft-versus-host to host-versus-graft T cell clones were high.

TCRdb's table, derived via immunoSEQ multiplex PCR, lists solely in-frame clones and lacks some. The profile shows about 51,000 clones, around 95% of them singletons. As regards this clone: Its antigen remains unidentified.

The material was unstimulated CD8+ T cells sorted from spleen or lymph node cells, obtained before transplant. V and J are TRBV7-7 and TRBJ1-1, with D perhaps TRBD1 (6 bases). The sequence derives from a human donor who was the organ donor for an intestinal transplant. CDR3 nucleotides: TGTGCCAGCAGCCCGGGGGCCACTGAAGCTTTCTTT. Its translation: CASSPGATEAFF.